The sequence of this TCR beta chain was determined in a study of T cell repertoires in cytomegalovirus infection. Turning to the study itself: It was recently identified HLA-C-restricted and well-studied HLA-B-restricted CMV epitopes that the study used.

Study results and limitations: Identification of carriers of CMV plus the relevant HLA was achieved through cumulative public TCR beta family frequency. CMV-specific TCR beta clonotypes restricted by HLA-C were the ones dominating the ex vivo response.

CDR1 ENHRY and CDR2 SYGVKD come from the germline V gene. This CDR3 spans 17 amino acids. V was pared by 6 bases and J by 5 bases, with 15 bases of the junction left unmatched. MiXCR was run by TCRdb on the reads, yielding one entry per CDR3 protein. This table has a few hundred thousand distinct CDR3 sequences, under 45% appearing once. There are a few counts of this clonotype. The antigen is unknown. This chain uses TRBV10-3 with TRBJ1-2, with 10 bases matching TRBD1. This clonotype was obtained from a human donor in good health (CMV status not recorded). Some clones in this sample may be carry-over from other donors' samples. The sample consisted of cultured PBMCs, taken from culture after CMV antigen stimulation. CDR3 DNA: TGTGCCATCAGCGATCCGGGACAGGGGCACCTACCTTATGGCTACACCTTC. It translates to CAISDPGQGHLPYGYTF.